This paragraph reports one T cell receptor beta chain. The repertoire was sequenced with immunoSEQ multiplex PCR; TCRdb's copy has only in-frame clones and lacks some. The sample has under 300,000 clones; about 82% are singletons. The record originates from a study of blood T cell repertoires in COVID-19. V was trimmed by 2 bases and J by 4 bases, leaving 12 bases between them. Germline V gene lookup returns CDR1 SNHLY and CDR2 FYNNEI. CDR3 length: 16 residues. This TCR came from a woman aged 60-75 years with active or convalescent COVID-19. The chain recombines TRBV2 with TRBJ2-6; TRBD2 is a possible D gene (5 bases). The sample was peripheral blood. In DNA, the CDR3 is TGTGCCAGCAGTGAATGGCGGGTGTCAGGGGCCAACGTCCTGACTTTC. Its translation: CASSEWRVSGANVLTF.